This TCR beta chain was found in a study of identical twins. Per the germline V gene, CDR1 is GTSNPN and CDR2 is SVGIG (reference sequence). Trimming removed 4 bases from V and 2 bases from J; junction bases left unmatched: 8. The CDR3 totals 15 residues. A universal primer binding site was introduced by template switching. The final cDNA contained unique molecular identifiers. TCRdb fed the 5' RACE reads into MiXCR, producing one record per CDR3 protein. The sample holds 200,000 to 250,000 distinct CDR3 sequences, approximately 8.3% seen once. General study points: Cross-sectional statistics underpinned the conclusions; the same donors were not followed.

This clonotype was picked up a small number of times. Its antigen is unidentified. This same sample was also part of a study on yellow fever vaccine responses in identical twins.

The chain combines TRBV30 with TRBJ2-7; TRBD2 aligns across 10 bases. Sequenced material: memory (CD45RO+) T cells sorted from blood. The source is a woman aged 18-29 years in good health. The CDR3 sequence is CAWTLAGAPPYEQYF. The CDR3 DNA reads as TGTGCCTGGACCCTAGCGGGGGCTCCCCCCTACGAGCAGTACTTC.